The source of this T cell receptor beta chain is a study of patients and donors after allogeneic stem cell transplantation. TCRdb processed the RT-PCR reads anew with MiXCR; each CDR3 protein has one entry. Among approximately 38,000 distinct CDR3 sequences listed, around a third were seen once. CDR1 is SEHNR, CDR2 FQNEAQ, per germline (reference sequence). The CDR3 loop spans 13 amino acids. The V gene end was trimmed by 5 bases and the J gene end by 6 bases; junction bases not matched to a gene: 5. Sample: blood, either unsorted or a sorted T cell fraction (not recorded which). The source of this sequence is a human donor who was either an allogeneic HSCT recipient or a stem cell or donor lymphocyte infusion donor (not recorded which). It is not recorded whose cells these are; they may come from a transplant donor. The chain employs TRBV7-9 and TRBJ1-1; 8 nucleotides line up with TRBD1. The CDR3 coding sequence is TGTGCCAGCAGCGCGACAGGGGTGGCTGAAGCTTTCTTT. Encoded protein: CASSATGVAEAFF.